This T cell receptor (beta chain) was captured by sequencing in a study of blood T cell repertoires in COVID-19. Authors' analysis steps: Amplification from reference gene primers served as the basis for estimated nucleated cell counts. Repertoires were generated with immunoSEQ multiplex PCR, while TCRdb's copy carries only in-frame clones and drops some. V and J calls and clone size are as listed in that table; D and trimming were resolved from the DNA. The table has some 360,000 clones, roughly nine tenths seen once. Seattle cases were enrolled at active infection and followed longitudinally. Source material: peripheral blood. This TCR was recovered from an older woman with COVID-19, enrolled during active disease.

CDR3 nucleotide sequence: TGCGCCAGCAGCTTGGGGAGCCCGTGGACAGAGTACGAGCAGTACTTC. Translation gives CASSLGSPWTEYEQYF. The V and J genes are TRBV5-1 and TRBJ2-7; possible D gene TRBD1, 6 bases. Germline V gene data show CDR1 as SGHRS and CDR2 as YFSETQ. Trimming left V 0 bases short and J 4 bases short, with 17 bases between. This CDR3 contains 16 residues.